These T cell receptor beta chains were read from a single sample in a study of T cells in localized non-small cell lung cancer. Assay used: immunoSEQ multiplex PCR; TCRdb lists only in-frame clones, some missing. This table holds 25,000 or so clones, around 88% found once. Sequencing used peripheral blood, obtained before any cancer treatment. These receptors all stem from a female donor older than 55 with stage I lung adenocarcinoma. Each CDR3 is given with its conserved first and last residue. The D gene is left open where the match is weak. Only some rows state a clone size, as once, few, many or a class for expanded clones.

V: TRBV9; D: -; size: -; J: TRBJ2-7; DNA: TGTGCCAGCAGCGGAGCAGGGTCCGAGCAGTACTTC; CDR3: CASSGAGSEQYF
V: TRBV29-1; D: TRBD2; size: -; J: TRBJ2-7; DNA: TGCAGCGTTGAAAAACCGGGGACTAGCTACGAGCAGTACTTC; CDR3: CSVEKPGTSYEQYF
V: TRBV7-9; D: TRBD2; size: -; J: TRBJ2-7; DNA: TGTGCCAGCACCTTCAGCGGGAGCTCCTACGAGCAGTACTTC; CDR3: CASTFSGSSYEQYF
V: TRBV15; D: -; size: -; J: TRBJ2-7; DNA: TGTGCCACCAGCTCCGGGCCCGTACAGGACGAGCAGTACTTC; CDR3: CATSSGPVQDEQYF
V: TRBV5-1; D: -; size: few; J: TRBJ1-1; DNA: TGCGCCAGCACCTACAGGGAGAACACTGAAGCTTTCTTT; CDR3: CASTYRENTEAFF
V: TRBV7-2; D: -; size: -; J: TRBJ1-1; DNA: TGTGCCAGCAGCTTAGGTCTGGCCGGGAACACTGAAGCTTTCTTT; CDR3: CASSLGLAGNTEAFF
V: TRBV5-1; D: -; size: -; J: TRBJ2-7; DNA: TGCGCCAGCAGCTTGGCGGGGGCGTCGTACGAGCAGTACTTC; CDR3: CASSLAGASYEQYF
V: TRBV11-1; D: -; size: -; J: TRBJ1-5; DNA: TGTGCCAGCAGCCCAGGAGTCCAAACACCCCAGCATTTT; CDR3: CASSPGVQTPQHF
V: TRBV2; D: -; size: -; J: TRBJ2-5; DNA: TGTGCCAGCAGTGAAGACAGACGCTCCAGTGAGACCCAGTACTTC; CDR3: CASSEDRRSSETQYF
V: TRBV6-1; D: -; size: once; J: TRBJ2-3; DNA: TGTGCCAGCAACCCCGGGACTGGGAACACAGATACGCAGTATTTT; CDR3: CASNPGTGNTDTQYF
V: TRBV5-6; D: TRBD1; size: -; J: TRBJ1-1; DNA: TGTGCCAGCAGTCACTCAGCGACAGGGTTTTTGCCTGAAGCTTTCTTT; CDR3: CASSHSATGFLPEAFF
V: TRBV6-1; D: -; size: -; J: TRBJ1-5; DNA: TGTGCCAGCAGGATCGATGGGGGGAATCAGCCCCAGCATTTT; CDR3: CASRIDGGNQPQHF
V: TRBV5-4; D: TRBD2; size: once; J: TRBJ2-7; DNA: TGTGCCAGCAGCTTGGATCCTAGCGGGACTTCCTACGAGCAGTACTTC; CDR3: CASSLDPSGTSYEQYF
V: TRBV6-1; D: TRBD1; size: -; J: TRBJ1-2; DNA: TGTGCCAGCAGGGGGGGACAGAGAAACTATGGCTACACCTTC; CDR3: CASRGGQRNYGYTF
V: TRBV19; D: -; size: -; J: TRBJ2-2; DNA: TGTGCCAGTAGTCAGGGGTTCCCGACCCCCGGGGAGCTGTTTTTT; CDR3: CASSQGFPTPGELFF
V: TRBV7-2; D: -; size: -; J: TRBJ2-5; DNA: TGTGCCAGCAGCTCGACAGGCTTTCAAGAGACCCAGTACTTC; CDR3: CASSSTGFQETQYF
V: TRBV6-6; D: TRBD2; size: -; J: TRBJ2-1; DNA: TGTGCCAGCAGCAAGACTAGCGGGAGGGACAATGAGCAGTTCTTC; CDR3: CASSKTSGRDNEQFF
V: TRBV11-3; D: -; size: -; J: TRBJ2-5; DNA: TGTGCCAGCAGCTTAGGGGGTGGACAAGAGACCCAGTACTTC; CDR3: CASSLGGGQETQYF
V: TRBV29-1; D: TRBD1; size: few; J: TRBJ2-7; DNA: TGCAGCGTAGCAGGGGGCAGGAGGGACGAGCAGTACTTC; CDR3: CSVAGGRRDEQYF
V: TRBV30; D: TRBD2; size: -; J: TRBJ2-1; DNA: TGTGCCTGGAGGGAACTAGCGGGCCTCAATCGTGAGCAGTTCTTC; CDR3: CAWRELAGLNREQFF
V: TRBV19; D: -; size: few; J: TRBJ1-5; DNA: TGTGCCAGTAAAAACCAGGCGAATAGCAATCAGCCCCAGCATTTT; CDR3: CASKNQANSNQPQHF
V: TRBV6-5; D: -; size: -; J: TRBJ1-1; DNA: TGTGCCAGCAGTTACTCGAAGAACACTGAAGCTTTCTTT; CDR3: CASSYSKNTEAFF
V: TRBV5-1; D: TRBD2; size: -; J: TRBJ2-6; DNA: TGCGCCAGCAGCCAGCTAGCGGGAGCAGGGGCCAACGTCCTGACTTTC; CDR3: CASSQLAGAGANVLTF
V: TRBV20-1; D: -; size: medium-sized; J: TRBJ1-2; DNA: TGCAGTGCCGGGCGGGCTCGTGGCTACACCTTC; CDR3: CSAGRARGYTF
V: TRBV6-6; D: -; size: -; J: TRBJ1-2; DNA: TGTGCCAGCAGTTACAGCTATGGGGGTTATGGCTACACCTTC; CDR3: CASSYSYGGYGYTF
V: TRBV6-1; D: -; size: -; J: TRBJ1-2; DNA: TGTGCCAGCAGTGGGGGACGGACTAACTATGGCTACACCTTC; CDR3: CASSGGRTNYGYTF
V: TRBV5-1; D: -; size: -; J: TRBJ1-6; DNA: TGCGCCAGCAGCTTGGCCGGTCAGGATAATTCACCCCTCCACTTT; CDR3: CASSLAGQDNSPLHF
V: TRBV10-3; D: -; size: -; J: TRBJ2-7; DNA: TGTGCCACCCGGAACGGTGAGGGAAGCTCCTACGAGCAGTACTTC; CDR3: CATRNGEGSSYEQYF
V: TRBV11-2; D: -; size: -; J: TRBJ2-4; DNA: TGTGCCAGCAGCTTAGATGCTGACATTCAGTACTTC; CDR3: CASSLDADIQYF
V: TRBV25-1; D: -; size: -; J: TRBJ1-5; DNA: TGTGCCAGCAGTGAACCCGGGGGAACCCATCAGCCCCAGCATTTT; CDR3: CASSEPGGTHQPQHF
V: TRBV11-1; D: TRBD2; size: -; J: TRBJ2-5; DNA: TGTGCCAGCAGCTTTAGGACTAGCGGACTAGAGACCCAGTACTTC; CDR3: CASSFRTSGLETQYF
V: TRBV18; D: -; size: -; J: TRBJ2-3; DNA: TGTGCCAGCTCTCTGATCACAGATACGCAGTATTTT; CDR3: CASSLITDTQYF
V: TRBV5-1; D: TRBD1; size: -; J: TRBJ2-3; DNA: TGCGCCAGCAGCCTTTTGGGACAGACTAGCACAGATACGCAGTATTTT; CDR3: CASSLLGQTSTDTQYF
V: TRBV5-1; D: -; size: -; J: TRBJ1-1; DNA: TGCGCCAGCAGCTTGTGGGGGCTAGGAACGGGAGGTATCACTGAAGCTTTCTTT; CDR3: CASSLWGLGTGGITEAFF
V: TRBV30; D: -; size: -; J: TRBJ2-2; DNA: TGTGCCTGGATACCAGGGCGAACCGGGGAGCTGTTTTTT; CDR3: CAWIPGRTGELFF
V: TRBV9; D: TRBD2; size: -; J: TRBJ2-5; DNA: TGTGCCAGCAGCGTAGGGGGAGGGCGGGAGACCCAGTACTTC; CDR3: CASSVGGGRETQYF